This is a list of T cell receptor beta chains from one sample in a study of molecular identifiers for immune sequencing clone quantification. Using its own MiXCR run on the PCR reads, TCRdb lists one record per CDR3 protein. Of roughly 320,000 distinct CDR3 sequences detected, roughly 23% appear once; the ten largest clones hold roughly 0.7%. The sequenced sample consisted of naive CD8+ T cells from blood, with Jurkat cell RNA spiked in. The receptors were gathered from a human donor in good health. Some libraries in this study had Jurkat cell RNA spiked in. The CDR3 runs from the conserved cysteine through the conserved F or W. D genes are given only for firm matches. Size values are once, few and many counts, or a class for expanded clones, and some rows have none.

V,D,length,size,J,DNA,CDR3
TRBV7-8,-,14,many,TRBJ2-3,TGTGCCAGCACCCGTGGGGGGTTGACAGATACGCAGTATTTT,CASTRGGLTDTQYF
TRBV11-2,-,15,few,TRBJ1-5,TGTGCCAGCAGCTTATTGTCAGGGATTAATCAGCCCCAGCATTTT,CASSLLSGINQPQHF
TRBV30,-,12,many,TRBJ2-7,TGTGCCTGGAGGGACAGTTCCTACGAGCAGTACTTC,CAWRDSSYEQYF
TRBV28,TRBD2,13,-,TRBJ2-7,TGTGCCAGCAGGCTAGCGGGGAGCTACGAGCGGTACTTC,CASRLAGSYERYF
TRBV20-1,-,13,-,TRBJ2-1,TGCAGTGCTAGAGGTTCCCCCTACAATGAGCAGTTCTTC,CSARGSPYNEQFF
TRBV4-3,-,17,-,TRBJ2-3,TGCGCCAGCAGCCAAGATTCGGCAGGGTCTAGCACAGATACGCAGTATTTT,CASSQDSAGSSTDTQYF
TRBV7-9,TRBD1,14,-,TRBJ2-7,TGTGCCAGCGGCCTCCCGGGACAGCCCCACGAGCAGTACTTC,CASGLPGQPHEQYF
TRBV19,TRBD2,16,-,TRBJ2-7,TGTGCCAGTAGTATTGCTAGCGGGATCTTCTCCTACGAGCAGTACTTC,CASSIASGIFSYEQYF
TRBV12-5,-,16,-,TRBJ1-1,TGTGCTAGTGGTCTATTTGTCGGGATGATGAGCACTGAAGCTTTCTTT,CASGLFVGMMSTEAFF
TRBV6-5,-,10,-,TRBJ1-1,TGTGCCGTTGTGGACGACCAAGCTTTCTTT,CAVVDDQAFF
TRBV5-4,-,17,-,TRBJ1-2,TGTGCCAGCAGCTGGGGAGGAGCCGGGACACCTAACTATGGCTACACCTTC,CASSWGGAGTPNYGYTF
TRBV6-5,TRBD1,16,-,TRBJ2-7,TGTGCCAGCAGTTTCTTACCCGGGACAGGGGAGAACGAGCAGTACTTC,CASSFLPGTGENEQYF
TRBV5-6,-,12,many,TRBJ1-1,TGTGCCAGCAGCAGCTCCTGGCAGGAAGCTTTCTTT,CASSSSWQEAFF
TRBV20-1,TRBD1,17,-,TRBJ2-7,TGCAGTGCTAGACCCACAGAGGCGACAGGGGTCATCTCCGAGCAGTACTTC,CSARPTEATGVISEQYF
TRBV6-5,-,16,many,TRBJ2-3,TGTGCCAGCAGTTCCTCGACAGGTGTCTCCCCAGATACGCAGTATTTT,CASSSSTGVSPDTQYF
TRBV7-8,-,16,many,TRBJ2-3,TGTGCCAGCAGCTTAGCGGGCGGGGTATGGACAGATACGCAGTATTTT,CASSLAGGVWTDTQYF
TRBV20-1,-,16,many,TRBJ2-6,TGCAGTGCTAGAGGTCAGGGGACTCCTGGGGCCAACGTCCTGACTTTC,CSARGQGTPGANVLTF
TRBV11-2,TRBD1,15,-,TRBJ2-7,TGTGCCAGCAGCTTAGTGGGGGACAGCGCCTACGAGCAGTACTTC,CASSLVGDSAYEQYF
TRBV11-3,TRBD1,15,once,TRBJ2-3,TGTGCCTGCAGCTTACGACAGGGAAAATCAGATACGCAGTATTTT,CACSLRQGKSDTQYF
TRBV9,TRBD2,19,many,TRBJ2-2,TGTGCCAGCAGCGGGGCGGGGGAGGAAGGTTTGCCAAACACCGGGGAGCTGTTTTTT,CASSGAGEEGLPNTGELFF
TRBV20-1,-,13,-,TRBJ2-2,TGCAGTGCTAGTTTAGCAAACACCGGGGAGCTGTTTTTT,CSASLANTGELFF
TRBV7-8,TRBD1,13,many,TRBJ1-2,TGTGCCAGCAGCTTGGGGACAGTTAATGGCTACACCTTC,CASSLGTVNGYTF
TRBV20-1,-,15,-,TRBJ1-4,TGCAGAGCTAGAGATTACAGGGAAACTAATGAAAAACTGTTTTTT,CRARDYRETNEKLFF
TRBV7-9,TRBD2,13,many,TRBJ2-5,TGTGCCAGCAGCCCCGGGGGGGAAGAGACCCAGTACTTC,CASSPGGEETQYF
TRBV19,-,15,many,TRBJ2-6,TGTGCCAGTACCTGGGGACTGGCAGGGGCCAACGTCCTGACTTTC,CASTWGLAGANVLTF
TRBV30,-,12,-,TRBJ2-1,TGTGCCTGGAGTTCGACTTACAATGAGCAGTTCTTC,CAWSSTYNEQFF
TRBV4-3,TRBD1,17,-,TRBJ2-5,TGCGCCAGCAGCCAGGCTAAAGCCCGGGACAGCCGAGAGACCCAGTACTTC,CASSQAKARDSRETQYF
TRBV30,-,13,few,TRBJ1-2,TGTGCCTGGGAAGTGGGGGCAGGAGGTGGCTACACCTTC,CAWEVGAGGGYTF
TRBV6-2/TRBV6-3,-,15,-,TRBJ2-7,TGTGCCAGCAGTACTCCGGGACACCAAACCTACGAGCAGTACTTC,CASSTPGHQTYEQYF
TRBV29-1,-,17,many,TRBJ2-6,TGCAGCGTTGTGCAGTACATACCGGCGTCTGGGGCCAACGTCCTGACTTTC,CSVVQYIPASGANVLTF
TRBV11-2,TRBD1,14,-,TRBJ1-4,TGTGCCAGCAGCCTAGGGACAGCTAGTGAAAAACTGTTTTTT,CASSLGTASEKLFF
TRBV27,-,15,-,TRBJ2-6,TGTGCCAGCAGCTATTCGTACTCTGGGGCCAACGTCCTGACTTTC,CASSYSYSGANVLTF
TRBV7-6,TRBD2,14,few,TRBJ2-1,TGTGCCAGCTTCACGGGACTAGCGGCCGATGAGCAGTTCTTC,CASFTGLAADEQFF
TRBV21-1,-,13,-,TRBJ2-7,TGTGCCAGCAGCAAAGTCGGTGCCTACGAGCAGTACTTC,CASSKVGAYEQYF
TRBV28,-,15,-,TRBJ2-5,TGTGCCAGCACCATTACGGGAACGGCGGTTGAGACCCAGTACTTC,CASTITGTAVETQYF
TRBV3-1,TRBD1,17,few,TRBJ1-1,TGTGCCAGCAGCCAAGATCCGACAGGGTCTATGAACACTGAAGCTTTCTTT,CASSQDPTGSMNTEAFF
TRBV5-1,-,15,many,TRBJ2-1,TGCGCCAGCAGCGCTGGGGACATATTTTACAATGAGCAGTTCTTC,CASSAGDIFYNEQFF
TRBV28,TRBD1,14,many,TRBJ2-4,TGTGCCAGCAGTTTTCTGGACAGGGGAAACATTCAGTACTTC,CASSFLDRGNIQYF
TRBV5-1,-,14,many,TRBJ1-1,TGCGCCAGCAGCTTGGATGGGGGATTCACTGAAGCTTTCTTT,CASSLDGGFTEAFF
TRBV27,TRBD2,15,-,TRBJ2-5,TGTGCCAGCAGTCCTACCCCCGACAGCGGGGGGCCCCAGTACTTC,CASSPTPDSGGPQYF
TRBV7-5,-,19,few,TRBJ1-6,-,CISVPEAYLRRARNSPLHF
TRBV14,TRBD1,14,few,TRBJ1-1,TGTGCCAGCAGCCTCTCCCCAGGGGGCACTGAAGCTTTCTTT,CASSLSPGGTEAFF
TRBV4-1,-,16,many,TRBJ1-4,TGCGCCAGCAGCCAAGAGGCAGTTCTTGCTAATGAAAAACTGTTTTTT,CASSQEAVLANEKLFF
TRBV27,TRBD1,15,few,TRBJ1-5,TGTGCCAGCAGTACCCCACAGGGGGAGGGCCAGCCCCAGCATTTT,CASSTPQGEGQPQHF
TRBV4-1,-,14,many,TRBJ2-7,TGCGCCAGCAGCCGGGGGAAAAGCTCCTACGAGCAGTACTTC,CASSRGKSSYEQYF
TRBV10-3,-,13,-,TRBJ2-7,TGTGCCATCAGTGAGGAGGGGGAGGACGAGCAGTACTTC,CAISEEGEDEQYF
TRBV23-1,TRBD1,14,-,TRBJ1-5,TGCGCCAGGGAACAGGGGGCGGCTGACCAGCCCCAGCATTTT,CAREQGAADQPQHF
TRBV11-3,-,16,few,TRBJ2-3,TGTGCCAGCAGTCCCGGGACGGCTAGTAGCACAGATACGCAGTATTTT,CASSPGTASSTDTQYF
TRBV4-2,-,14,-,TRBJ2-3,TGTGCCAGCAGCCAAGTCGTCACCACAGATACGCAGTATTTT,CASSQVVTTDTQYF
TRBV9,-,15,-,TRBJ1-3,TGTGCCAGCAGCGCCACCCGGGGTACTGGAAACACCATATATTTT,CASSATRGTGNTIYF
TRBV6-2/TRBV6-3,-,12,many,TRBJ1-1,TGTGCCAGCAGGCAGGGGAGGGCTGAAGCTTTCTTT,CASRQGRAEAFF
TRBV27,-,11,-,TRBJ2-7,TGTGCCAGCAGCTGGGGGGGCCAGCAGTACTTC,CASSWGGQQYF
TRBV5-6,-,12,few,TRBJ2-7,TGTGCCAGCAGCTTGGAGAGAGACGAGCAGTACTTC,CASSLERDEQYF
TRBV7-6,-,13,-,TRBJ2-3,TGTGCCAGCTCGGACTATGGCATAGATACGCAGTATTTT,CASSDYGIDTQYF
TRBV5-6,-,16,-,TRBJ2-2,TGTGCCAGCAGCTTTGGACAGATTACGAACACCGGGGAGCTGTTTTTT,CASSFGQITNTGELFF
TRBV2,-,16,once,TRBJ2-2,TGTGCCTGCAGTGGAGGGGTCGGGGTAACCACCGGGGAGCTGTTTTTT,CACSGGVGVTTGELFF
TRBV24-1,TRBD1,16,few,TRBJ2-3,TGTGCCACCGGTCCACAGGGGGGAAGAAGCACAGATACGCAGTATTTT,CATGPQGGRSTDTQYF